These 16 T cell receptor beta chains share one sample of origin, sequenced in a study of post-analysis software for immune sequencing data. General study findings and limits: Higher frequency in patients than in controls was seen for roughly five TRBV segments, with TRBV5-6, TRBV5-1 and TRBV20-1 among them.

The authors incorporated unique molecular identifiers into the TCR beta cDNA libraries. TCRdb analysed the PCR reads with MiXCR anew, one entry per CDR3 protein. Of under 200,000 distinct CDR3 sequences in the sample, over 25% were seen once. Which antigens these TCRs recognize remains unknown. Source material: blood. Every receptor here comes from a girl aged 2 to 17 with multiple sclerosis.

This clonotype has more than one count but fewer than ten. V is TRBV12-3 or TRBV12-4 and J is TRBJ2-5; D is possibly TRBD2 (6 bases). V shed 4 bases and J shed 10 bases, with 13 bases lying between them. CDR3 length: 12 residues. This CDR3 reads CASSSSTSSQYF. CDR3 DNA: TGTGCCAGCAGTTCGTCGACTAGTAGCCAGTACTTC.

About this clonotype: Sequence at one end of the junction differs from germline and may be a read error. The chain is built from TRBV15 and TRBJ2-3; D ambiguous. Germline V CDR1 and CDR2: LNHNV, YYDKDF (reference sequence). This CDR3 spans 14 amino acids. This CDR3 reads CASSRDRAPDTQYF. CDR3 bases: TGTGCCTCCAGCAGAGATCGCGCCCCAGATACGCAGTATTTT.

This clonotype has a handful of counts. This chain joins TRBV28 and TRBJ1-1; weak D call: TRBD1 (6 bases). V was pared by 7 bases and J by 1 base, with 16 bases between. Germline CDR1 reads MDHEN; CDR2 reads SYDVKM. CDR3 length: 15 residues. DNA for the CDR3: TGTGCCAGCATCCCCGGCAGGGGAGGGAACACTGAAGCTTTCTTT. Translated: CASIPGRGGNTEAFF.

Comment on this clonotype: A much bigger clone sits one base away, suggesting this may be a read error. The chain links TRBV28 to TRBJ2-5, with 10 bases that match TRBD1. The CDR3 contains 13 residues. After removal of 9 bases from V and 13 bases from J, the junction contained 14 bases not matched to a gene. CDR1 and CDR2 (germline): MDHEN, SYDVKM. CDR3 sequence reads: CASSPGTGAGVYF. The CDR3 region has the DNA TGTGCCAGTTCACCCGGGACAGGGGCCGGGGTGTACTTC. The variable domain in full, with the rest retrieved from reference TRBV28 and TRBJ2-5, is DVKVTQSSRYLVKRTGEKVFLECVQDMDHENMFWYRQDPGLGLRLIYFSYDVKMKEKGDIPEGYSVSREKKERFSLILESASTNQTSMYLCASSPGTGAGVYFGPGTRLLVL.

Comment on this clonotype: A read error may be the cause here, since a much bigger clone is one base away. The chain links TRBV28 to TRBJ2-7; the D gene is possibly TRBD2 (6 bases). The end of the DNA is better explained by TRBJ2-5, so the J call may be wrong. CDR1 is MDHEN and CDR2 is SYDVKM in the germline V gene. CDR3 length: 14 amino acids. As DNA, the CDR3 is TGTGCCAACAGTCAGCTAGCGAAGGGGCAGACCCAGTACTTC. This gives the protein CANSQLAKGQTQYF.

About this clonotype: One base away lies a much larger clone, so this may be a sequencing read error. The CDR3 nucleotides read TGCAGCGTTGAAGAGCAAGGGGCGGGTGAAAAACTGTTTTTT. Its translation is CSVEEQGAGEKLFF. The gene calls are TRBV29-1 and TRBJ1-4; maybe TRBD1 (5 bases). The CDR3 spans 14 residues. CDR1 is SQVTM, CDR2 ANQGSEA, per germline. The V and J ends lost 0 bases and 7 bases respectively, with 12 bases between them.

This rearrangement joins TRBV2 to TRBJ2-3; no firm D call. Trimming removed 6 bases from V and 3 bases from J, with 4 bases in between. Germline lookup yields CDR1 SNHLY and CDR2 FYNNEI. The CDR3 is made up of 11 amino acids. As DNA, the CDR3 is TGTGCCAGCAGGAAGACAGATACGCAGTATTTT. It encodes CASRKTDTQYF. Full variable domain (missing parts from reference TRBV2 and TRBJ2-3): EPEVTQTPSHQVTQMGQEVILRCVPISNHLYFYWYRQILGQKVEFLVSFYNNEISEKSEIFDDQFSVERPDGSNFTLKIRSTKLEDSAMYFCASRKTDTQYFGPGTRLTVL.

The chain links TRBV7-9 to TRBJ2-1; TRBD2 matches 10 bases. The CDR3 has 16 amino acids. Looked up from germline, CDR1 is SEHNR and CDR2 is FQNEAQ (reference sequence). V gave up 8 bases and J gave up 8 bases; unmatched junction bases: 15. CDR3 region: CASGLLGLAATDEQFF. The CDR3 bases are TGTGCCAGCGGCCTTCTAGGACTAGCGGCTACGGATGAGCAGTTCTTC. The whole variable domain, remainder taken from reference TRBV7-9 and TRBJ2-1, is DTGVSQNPRHKITKRGQNVTFRCDPISEHNRLYWYRQTLGQGPEFLTYFQNEAQLEKSRLLSDRFSAERPKGSFSTLEIQRTEQGDSAMYLCASGLLGLAATDEQFFGPGTRLTVL.

This clonotype was seen many times. The chain recombines TRBV12-3 or TRBV12-4 with TRBJ2-5; 8 bases line up with TRBD1. This CDR3 contains 14 residues. The junction had 8 bases not matched to a gene; V was cut back by 6 bases and J by 5 bases. CDR3 in amino acids: CASRGQGVGETQYF. CDR3 bases: TGTGCCAGCAGAGGACAGGGCGTTGGGGAGACCCAGTACTTC.

In its sample, this clonotype was seen many times. The chain links TRBV29-1 to TRBJ1-1; TRBD1 matches 10 bases. J was trimmed by 3 bases and V by 5 bases; bases with no gene match: 12. Germline V lookup: CDR1 SQVTM, CDR2 ANQGSEA. This CDR3 region has 16 residues. The CDR3 nucleotides are TGCAGCGTTTTTCTGGGACAGGGGACGAGGGACACTGAAGCTTTCTTT. Translating it yields CSVFLGQGTRDTEAFF.

Worth noting for this clonotype: At one end the junction does not follow the germline gene, possibly because of a read error. V gene TRBV7-9 combines with J gene TRBJ2-1; 8 bases line up with TRBD2. Germline V gives CDR1 SEHNR, CDR2 FQNEAQ (reference sequence). This CDR3 region has 12 residues. The CDR3 bases are TGTGCCAGCAGCCGCACTAGCGGTGAGCTGTTCTTC. Its translation: CASSRTSGELFF. Looking up the rest from reference TRBV7-9 and TRBJ2-1 gives the full variable domain: DTGVSQNPRHKITKRGQNVTFRCDPISEHNRLYWYRQTLGQGPEFLTYFQNEAQLEKSRLLSDRFSAERPKGSFSTLEIQRTEQGDSAMYLCASSRTSGELFFGPGTRLTVL.

The table lists this clonotype with a few counts. This chain uses TRBV20-1 with TRBJ2-7; 8 nucleotides agree with TRBD2. Germline V gives CDR1 DFQATT, CDR2 SNEGSKA (reference sequence). Trimming at V came to 2 bases and at J to 6 bases, leaving 12 bases not matched to a gene. The CDR3 has 15 residues. CDR3 in amino acids: CSARFRGAGEIEQYF. The CDR3, as DNA: TGCAGTGCTAGATTTCGCGGAGCGGGAGAGATCGAGCAGTACTTC.

This clonotype was counted only a few times. V and J are TRBV30 and TRBJ2-7; a possible D gene is TRBD2 (5 bases). The J call is doubtful: the DNA matches TRBJ2-5 better. The CDR3 extends over 11 amino acids. Germline V lookup: CDR1 GTSNPN, CDR2 SVGIG (reference sequence). In DNA form, the CDR3 reads TGTGCCTGGAGTAACGGGAAGACCCAGTACTTC. The encoded protein is CAWSNGKTQYF.

This clonotype came up a few times. V is TRBV5-1 and J is TRBJ1-1, with TRBD1 identical over 10 bases. V shed 3 bases and J 5 bases; nucleotides not matched to a gene: 4. The germline V gene has CDR1 SGHRS and CDR2 YFSETQ. The CDR3 sequence is 14 residues long. The CDR3 spells CASSSGQGGTEAFF. For the CDR3, the DNA is TGCGCCAGCAGCTCCGGACAGGGGGGGACTGAAGCTTTCTTT.

This clonotype has ten or more counts. The V call is TRBV6-5, the J call TRBJ1-6; D unclear. V was cut by 6 bases and J by 9 bases, with 15 bases left in between. This CDR3 has 14 amino acids. Germline lookup yields CDR1 MNHEY and CDR2 SVGAGI. The CDR3 is CASRPLTVASPLHF. The CDR3 nucleotides read TGTGCCAGCAGGCCCCTGACGGTGGCTTCACCCCTCCACTTT.

Of note for this clonotype: A read error may explain this, as a much larger clone is one base away. This chain uses TRBV4-2 with TRBJ2-1, with TRBD1 identical over 7 bases. Germline lookup yields CDR1 LGHNA and CDR2 YNFKEQ. The CDR3 covers 16 residues. CDR3 amino acids: CASGQGTVSSYNEQFF. Here the CDR3 DNA reads TGTGCCAGCGGCCAAGGGACAGTTAGCTCCTACAATGAGCAGTTCTTC.